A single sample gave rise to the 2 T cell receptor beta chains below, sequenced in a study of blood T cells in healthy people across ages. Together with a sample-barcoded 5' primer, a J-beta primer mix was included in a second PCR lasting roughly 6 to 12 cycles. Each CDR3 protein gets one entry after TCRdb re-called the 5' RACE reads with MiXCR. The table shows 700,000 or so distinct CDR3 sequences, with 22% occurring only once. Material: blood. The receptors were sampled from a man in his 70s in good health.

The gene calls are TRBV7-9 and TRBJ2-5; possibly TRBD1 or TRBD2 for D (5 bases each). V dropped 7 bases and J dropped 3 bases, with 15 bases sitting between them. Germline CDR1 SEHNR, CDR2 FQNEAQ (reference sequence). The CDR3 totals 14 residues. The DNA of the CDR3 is TGTGCCAGCAACGACCCGGGGCTCGAAGAGACCCAGTACTTC. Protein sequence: CASNDPGLEETQYF.

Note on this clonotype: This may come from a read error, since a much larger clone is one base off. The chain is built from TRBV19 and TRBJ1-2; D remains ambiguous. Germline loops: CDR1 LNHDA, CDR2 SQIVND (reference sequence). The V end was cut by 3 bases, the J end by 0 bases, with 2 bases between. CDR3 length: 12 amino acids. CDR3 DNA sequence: TGTGCCAGTAGTATGGCTAACTATGGCTACACCTTC. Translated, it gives CASSMANYGYTF.